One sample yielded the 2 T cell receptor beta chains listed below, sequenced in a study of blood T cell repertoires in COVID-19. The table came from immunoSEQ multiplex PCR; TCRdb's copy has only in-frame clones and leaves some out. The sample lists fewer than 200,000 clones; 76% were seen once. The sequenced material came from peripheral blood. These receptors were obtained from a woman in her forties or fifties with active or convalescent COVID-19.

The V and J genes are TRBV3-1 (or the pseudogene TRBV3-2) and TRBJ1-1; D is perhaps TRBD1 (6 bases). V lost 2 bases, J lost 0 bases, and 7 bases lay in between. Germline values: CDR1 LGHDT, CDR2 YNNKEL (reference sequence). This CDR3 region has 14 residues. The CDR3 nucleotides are TGTGCCAGCAGCCAAAGGGGGATGAACACTGAAGCTTTCTTT. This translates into CASSQRGMNTEAFF.

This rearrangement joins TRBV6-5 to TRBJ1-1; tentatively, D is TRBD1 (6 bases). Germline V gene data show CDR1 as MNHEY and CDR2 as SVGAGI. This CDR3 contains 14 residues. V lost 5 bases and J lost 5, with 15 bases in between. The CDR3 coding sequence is TGTGCCAGCAGTCTAACAGGGCTTTCGACTGAAGCTTTCTTT. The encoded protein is CASSLTGLSTEAFF.